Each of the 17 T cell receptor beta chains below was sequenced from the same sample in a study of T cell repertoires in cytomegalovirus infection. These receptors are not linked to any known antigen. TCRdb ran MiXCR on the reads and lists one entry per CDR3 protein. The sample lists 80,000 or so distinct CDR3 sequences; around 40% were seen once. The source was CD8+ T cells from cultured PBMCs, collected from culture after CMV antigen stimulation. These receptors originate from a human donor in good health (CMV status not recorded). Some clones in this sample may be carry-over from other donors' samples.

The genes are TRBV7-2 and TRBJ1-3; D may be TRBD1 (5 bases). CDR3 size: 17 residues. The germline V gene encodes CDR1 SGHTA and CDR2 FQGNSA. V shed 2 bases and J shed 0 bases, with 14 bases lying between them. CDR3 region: CASSLPSWGDSGNTIYF. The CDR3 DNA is TGTGCCAGCAGCTTACCCTCGTGGGGGGACTCTGGAAACACCATATATTTT.

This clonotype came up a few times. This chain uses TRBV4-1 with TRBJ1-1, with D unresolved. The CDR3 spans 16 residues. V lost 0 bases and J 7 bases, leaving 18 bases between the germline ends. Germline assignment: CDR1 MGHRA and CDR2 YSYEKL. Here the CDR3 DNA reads TGCGCCAGCAGCCAAGAGTTCCGCGCTCTGAGTGGTGAAGCTTTCTTT. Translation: CASSQEFRALSGEAFF.

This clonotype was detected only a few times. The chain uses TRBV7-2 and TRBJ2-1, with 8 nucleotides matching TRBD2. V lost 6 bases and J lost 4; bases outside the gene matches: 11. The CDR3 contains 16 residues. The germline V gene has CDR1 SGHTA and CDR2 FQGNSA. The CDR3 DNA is TGTGCCAGCAGGTGGGATCGCGGGGGGCTTTACAATGAGCAGTTCTTC. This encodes CASRWDRGGLYNEQFF.

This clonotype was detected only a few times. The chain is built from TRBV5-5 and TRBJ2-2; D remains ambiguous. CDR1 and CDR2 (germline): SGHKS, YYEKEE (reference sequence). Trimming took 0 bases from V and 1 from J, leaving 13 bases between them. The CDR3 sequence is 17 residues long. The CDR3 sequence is CASSLGVGHLNTGELFF. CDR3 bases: TGTGCCAGCAGCTTGGGAGTCGGGCACTTGAACACCGGGGAGCTGTTTTTT.

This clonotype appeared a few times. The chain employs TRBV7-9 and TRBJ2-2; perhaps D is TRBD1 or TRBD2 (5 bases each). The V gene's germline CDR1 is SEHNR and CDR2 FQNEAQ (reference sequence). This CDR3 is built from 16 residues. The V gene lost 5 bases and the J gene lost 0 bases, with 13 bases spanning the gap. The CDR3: CASSAEGTANTGELFF. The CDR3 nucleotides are TGTGCCAGCAGCGCAGAGGGGACCGCGAACACCGGGGAGCTGTTTTTT.

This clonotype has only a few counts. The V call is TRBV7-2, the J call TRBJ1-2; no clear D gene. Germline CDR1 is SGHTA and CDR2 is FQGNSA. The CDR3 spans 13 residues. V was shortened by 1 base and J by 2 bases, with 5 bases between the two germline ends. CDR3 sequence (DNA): TGTGCCAGCAGCTTAGACAAAAACTATGGCTACACCTTC. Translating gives CASSLDKNYGYTF.

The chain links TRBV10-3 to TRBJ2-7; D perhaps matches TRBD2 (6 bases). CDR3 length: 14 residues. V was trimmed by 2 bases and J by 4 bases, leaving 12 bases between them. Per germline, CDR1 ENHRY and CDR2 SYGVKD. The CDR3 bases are TGTGCCATCAGTGAGGCCCGGGAGCGGTACGAGCAGTACTTC. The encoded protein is CAISEARERYEQYF.

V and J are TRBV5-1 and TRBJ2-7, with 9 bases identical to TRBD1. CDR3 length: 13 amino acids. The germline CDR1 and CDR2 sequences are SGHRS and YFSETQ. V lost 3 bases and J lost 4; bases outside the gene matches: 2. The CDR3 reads CASSWTGVYEQYF. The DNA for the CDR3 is TGCGCCAGCAGCTGGACAGGGGTGTACGAGCAGTACTTC.

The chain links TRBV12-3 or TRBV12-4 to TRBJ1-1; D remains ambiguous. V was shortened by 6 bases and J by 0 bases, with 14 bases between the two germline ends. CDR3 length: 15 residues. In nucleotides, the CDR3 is TGTGCCAGCAGGCCTGTTTTCGAGATGAACACTGAAGCTTTCTTT. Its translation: CASRPVFEMNTEAFF.

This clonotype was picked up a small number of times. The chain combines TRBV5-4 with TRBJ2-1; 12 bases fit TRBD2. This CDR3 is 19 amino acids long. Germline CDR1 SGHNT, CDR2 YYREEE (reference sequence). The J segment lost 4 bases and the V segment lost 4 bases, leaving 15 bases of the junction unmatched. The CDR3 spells CASSQHRLAGEGGYNEQFF. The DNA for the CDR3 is TGTGCCAGCAGCCAGCATAGACTAGCGGGGGAGGGTGGGTACAATGAGCAGTTCTTC.

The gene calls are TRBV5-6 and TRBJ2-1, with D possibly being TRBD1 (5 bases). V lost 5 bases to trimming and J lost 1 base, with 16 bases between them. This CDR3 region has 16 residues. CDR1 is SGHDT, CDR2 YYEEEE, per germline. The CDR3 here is CASSHRQGKSYNEQFF. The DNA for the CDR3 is TGTGCCAGCAGTCATCGTCAGGGCAAGTCCTACAATGAGCAGTTCTTC.

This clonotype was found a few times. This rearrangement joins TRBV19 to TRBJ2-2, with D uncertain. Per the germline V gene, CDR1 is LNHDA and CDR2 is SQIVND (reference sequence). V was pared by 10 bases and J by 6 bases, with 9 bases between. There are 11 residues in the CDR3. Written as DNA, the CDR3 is TGTGCCACCAGCCGGGCCGGGGAGCTGTTTTTT. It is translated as CATSRAGELFF.

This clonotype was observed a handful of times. The DNA of the CDR3 is TGCGCCAGCAGCCCTATGCCGCAAGCGTTCTATGGCTACACCTTC. Translation: CASSPMPQAFYGYTF. The rearrangement links TRBV4-1 to TRBJ1-2; D is uncertain. Per germline, CDR1 MGHRA and CDR2 YSYEKL. Trimming cost V 4 bases and J 4 bases, with 16 bases left between them. This CDR3 is built from 15 residues.

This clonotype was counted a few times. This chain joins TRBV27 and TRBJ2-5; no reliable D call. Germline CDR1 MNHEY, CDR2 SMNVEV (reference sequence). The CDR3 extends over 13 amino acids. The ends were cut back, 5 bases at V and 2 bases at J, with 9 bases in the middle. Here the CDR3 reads CASSPRFQETQYF. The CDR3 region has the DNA TGTGCCAGCAGTCCGAGATTTCAAGAGACCCAGTACTTC.

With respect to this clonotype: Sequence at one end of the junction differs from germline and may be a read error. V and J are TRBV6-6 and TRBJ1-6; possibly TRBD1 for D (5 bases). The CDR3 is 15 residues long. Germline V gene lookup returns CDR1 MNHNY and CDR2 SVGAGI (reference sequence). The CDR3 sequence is CVSSERGYQDSPLHF. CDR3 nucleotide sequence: TGTGTCAGCAGCGAGAGGGGATATCAAGACTCACCCCTCCACTTT.

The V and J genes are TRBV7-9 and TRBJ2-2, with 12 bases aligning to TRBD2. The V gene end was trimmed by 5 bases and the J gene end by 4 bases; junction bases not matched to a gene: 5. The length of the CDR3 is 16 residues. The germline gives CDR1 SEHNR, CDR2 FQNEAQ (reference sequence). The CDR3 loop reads CASSHGLAGTTGELFF. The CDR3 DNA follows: TGTGCCAGCAGCCATGGACTAGCGGGGACCACCGGGGAGCTGTTTTTT.

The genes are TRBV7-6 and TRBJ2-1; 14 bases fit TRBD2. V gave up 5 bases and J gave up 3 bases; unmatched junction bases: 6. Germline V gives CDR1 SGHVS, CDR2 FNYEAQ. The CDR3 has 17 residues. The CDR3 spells CASSLGLAGGFYNEQFF. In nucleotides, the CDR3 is TGTGCCAGCAGCCTAGGACTAGCGGGGGGCTTCTACAATGAGCAGTTCTTC. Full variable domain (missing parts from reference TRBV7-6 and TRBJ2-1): GAGVSQSPRYKVTKRGQDVALRCDPISGHVSLYWYRQALGQGPEFLTYFNYEAQQDKSGLPNDRFSAERPEGSISTLTIQRTEQRDSAMYRCASSLGLAGGFYNEQFFGPGTRLTVL.